This TCR beta chain derives from a study of blood T cell repertoires in COVID-19. Per the original data handling: Reference gene primer amplification gave nucleated cell count estimates. Profiling relied on immunoSEQ multiplex PCR, and the TCRdb table lists in-frame clones only, not all of them. The V and J calls and clone size are taken from that table; D and trimming were inferred from the DNA. The sample contains 190,000 or so clones, more than 75% of which appear only once. This CDR3 contains 13 residues. V dropped 8 bases and J dropped 3 bases, with 13 bases sitting between them. Germline CDR1 and CDR2: SGHTA and FQGTGA.

The chain links TRBV7-3 to TRBJ2-5, with a possible D match to TRBD2 (6 bases). The TCR originated in a woman aged 18-30 years who had recovered from COVID-19. The sequencing input was peripheral blood. CDR3 DNA: TGTGCCAGCGGGACCTCGGGGGAAGAGACCCAGTACTTC. It codes for CASGTSGEETQYF.